Each of the 9 T cell receptor beta chains below was sequenced from the same sample in a study of shared clonotypes between healthy human individuals (dated by TCRdb to 2020 to 2021). To prepare the library, the immunoSEQ multiplex PCR assay was applied. TCRdb limited this immuneACCESS table to in-frame rearrangements with V and J called. A share of clones is missing; checked studies link under half to unresolved V genes, and the rest is unexplained. This sample comprises about 2.4 million clones, approximately 93% of them detected only once. The ten largest clones represent about 0.39% of the sample. Sample: naive CD4+ T cells from PBMCs. The label giving this sample's cell subset or site can be read as: CD45RA+ positively selected. These receptors were collected from a man between 18 and 35 years old in good health. Some clones in this sample may be carry-over from other donors' samples.

The chain links TRBV6-5 to TRBJ1-2; perhaps TRBD1 as D (5 bases). Germline V CDR1 and CDR2: MNHEY, SVGAGI. This CDR3 comprises 12 residues. V was pared by 7 bases and J by 3 bases, with 9 bases between. The CDR3 bases are TGTGCCAGCACCCGGGGGGACTATGGCTACACCTTC. This encodes CASTRGDYGYTF.

Worth noting for this clone: At the DNA level, this CDR3 is encoded by other sequences in the same sample as well. The CDR3 coding sequence is TGTGCCAGCAGCTTAGCGGGAGTAGAAGAGACCCAGTACTTC. It translates to CASSLAGVEETQYF. The J gene is TRBJ2-5, the V gene TRBV7-8; D is possibly TRBD2 (5 bases). This CDR3 has 14 amino acids. V shed 0 bases and J shed 3 bases, with 8 bases lying between them. Looked up from germline, CDR1 is SGHVS and CDR2 is FQNEAQ.

Concerning this clone: This sample includes further DNA sequences coding for the same CDR3. CDR3 protein: CASSPQGTEAFF. DNA for the CDR3: TGCGCCAGCAGCCCACAGGGCACTGAAGCTTTCTTT. The V and J genes are TRBV5-1 and TRBJ1-1; perhaps TRBD1 as D (6 bases). With 4 bases removed from V and 4 bases from J, the gap between germline ends came to 8 bases. The CDR3 covers 12 residues. The V gene's germline CDR1 is SGHRS and CDR2 YFSETQ.

The chain joins TRBV9 to TRBJ2-5; TRBD1 might be the D (5 bases). Germline lookup yields CDR1 SGDLS and CDR2 YYNGEE. The CDR3 spans 15 residues. Trimming stripped 3 bases from V and 1 base from J, with 13 bases between. DNA for the CDR3: TGTGCCAGCAGCGCTGGGGCAGTCACCCAAGAGACCCAGTACTTC. The encoded protein is CASSAGAVTQETQYF.

The chain employs TRBV29-1 and TRBJ2-3; D uncertain. V lost 4 bases to trimming and J lost 0 bases, with 5 bases between them. This CDR3 is built from 12 residues. CDR1 and CDR2 (germline): SQVTM, ANQGSEA. CDR3 sequence (DNA): TGCAGCGTTGCTTCTAGCACAGATACGCAGTATTTT. It codes for CSVASSTDTQYF.

This chain uses TRBV10-1 with TRBJ2-1; D remains unclear. Germline V CDR1 and CDR2: WNHNN, SYGVQD (reference sequence). The CDR3 consists of 16 residues. Trimming pared 2 bases from V and 2 bases from J, leaving 13 bases between. The CDR3 bases are TGCGCCAGCAGTGAGGATGTGGGTCGCACCTACAATGAGCAGTTCTTC. Translating gives CASSEDVGRTYNEQFF.

The chain is built from TRBV27 and TRBJ2-7; TRBD1 matches 8 bases. This CDR3 has 15 residues. The germline V gene encodes CDR1 MNHEY and CDR2 SMNVEV (reference sequence). V trimming: 1 base; J trimming: 2 bases; junction bases outside the gene matches: 4. CDR3 nucleotides: TGTGCCAGCAGTTTATTAGGCAGGGGGCCCTACGAGCAGTACTTC. It encodes CASSLLGRGPYEQYF.

The J gene is TRBJ2-7, the V gene TRBV6-5; TRBD1 is a possible D gene (5 bases). V lost 2 bases and J 6 bases, leaving 17 bases between the germline ends. The CDR3 is 15 amino acids. The germline V gene encodes CDR1 MNHEY and CDR2 SVGAGI. CDR3 region: CASSYGTTPGLEQYF. The DNA for the CDR3 is TGTGCCAGCAGTTACGGTACCACCCCAGGGCTCGAGCAGTACTTC.

The rearrangement joins TRBV29-1 to TRBJ2-1; 10 positions match TRBD2. Looked up from germline, CDR1 is SQVTM and CDR2 is ANQGSEA. V was pared by 6 bases and J by 5 bases, with 10 bases of the junction left unmatched. The CDR3 spans 15 residues. CDR3 residues: CSVHGGTSVNNEQFF. In DNA form, the CDR3 reads TGCAGCGTGCATGGCGGGACTAGCGTTAACAATGAGCAGTTCTTC.